The entry that follows covers one T cell receptor (beta chain) sequence. The clone's antigen remains unknown. The sample holds no much larger clone one base away, and base qualities are not on file. The sample comes from a study of regulatory T cells in long-lasting Graves disease (dated by TCRdb to 2020 to 2022). General notes on the study: Antithyroid drugs had been taken for less than 3 months by newly diagnosed Graves' disease patients. A total of roughly 33 samples were covered by TCR sequencing, comprising around 13 persistent and around 20 newly diagnosed Graves' disease patients. Persistent Graves' disease patients were compared with newly diagnosed Graves' disease patients by peripheral blood TCR sequencing and RNA sequencing. The study was registered as a clinical trial and conducted in China.

The CDR3, from cysteine to phenylalanine, totals 20 residues. Just the 60-base CDR3 DNA is kept, in frame starting at base 1. CDR1 MNHEY and CDR2 SVGAGI are derived from the germline V gene. From V the trimming removes 4 bases and from J it removes 1 base, while the gene matches leave 18 bases of the junction unaccounted for. Overall results and qualifications from the work: Because the primary lesion, thyroid tissue, could not be accessed, the study looked at peripheral blood alone. Sequencing and analysis were limited to the TCR beta chain. The authors noted that the small sample size was a limitation that may lower accuracy. More public clonotypes were shared among persistent patients (roughly 2,900) than among newly diagnosed patients (more than 900). TRBV28, TRBJ1-2 and TRBJ2-5 were preferentially used in persistent disease, while TRBV20-1 and TRBJ2-1 were favored in newly diagnosed disease. Lower TCR Shannon entropy and fewer highly expanded clones were observed in persistent Graves' disease patients than in newly diagnosed patients, which suggested clonal expansion.

Libraries were built with multiplex PCR. TCRdb records Illumina HiSeq 4000 as the sequencer. iRepertoire HTBI primers and Arm-PCR amplification of CDR3 regions were used to construct TCR beta libraries. PCR products were gel purified before sequencing. The authors' analysis ran thus. Gene usage analysis of CDR3 amino acid clonotypes relied on the roughly 60 TRBV and 14 TRBJ segments identified across samples. COPE and FqMerger were used to merge filtered high-quality paired reads into contigs. Contigs were aligned with BLAST to IMGT TRBV, TRBD and TRBJ reference genes, and CDR3 was defined per IMGT. Clonotypes above 0.1% frequency were classified as highly expanded clones. Shannon entropy served as the measure of repertoire diversity, while the Gini coefficient captured V-J evenness. Public clonotypes were defined as clonotypes shared by more than one individual. TCRdb reworked the public reads: Q25 trimming with fastp, MiXCR clone assembly, productive beta chains retained. Rows merge per CDR3 protein into single entries with the most common DNA and genes. The V and J calls and clone size come from TCRdb's table, not from the authors' own analysis. Counted in this sample were about 430,000 distinct CDR3 sequences; over 14% of them appeared once. About 8.2% of the sample comes from the top ten.

The label giving this sample's time point can be read as: newly diagnosed GD, antithyroid drugs for less than 3 months. For both TCR sequencing and RNA sequencing, RNA was extracted from PBMCs in TRIzol. The diagnosis of Graves' disease followed American Thyroid Association guidelines. The patients came from an endocrinology department in Xi'an, China. From each patient, 7.5 to 10 milliliters of peripheral blood was collected into an EDTA anticoagulant tube. PBMCs were isolated by Ficoll Paque Plus density gradient separation without further T cell sorting. An Agilent 2100 Bioanalyzer and agarose gel were used to check RNA quality, and a NanoDrop 2000 was used to measure RNA concentration. Another study also made use of these data, one on T cells in Graves' hyperthyroidism and ophthalmopathy. As the second study states: Stable Graves' hyperthyroidism was defined as no progression to ophthalmopathy during 18 months of follow-up. Hyperthyroidism patients were newly diagnosed, with disease duration under 2 months, and aged 18 to 65 years. The study excluded patients with uncontrolled infections, other autoimmune diseases, pregnancy or lactation. Diagnoses were established on the basis of clinical symptoms, serum thyroxine and TRAb, thyroid ultrasound, and orbital computed tomography. For the first round of RT-PCR on the TCR CDR3, the HTBI primer set was used together with the Qiagen OneStep RT-PCR kit. Most expanded thyroid clonotypes (frequency above 0.001) were also found in blood, which suggests that blood repertoires may mirror thyroid immune responses. A 13 V-J signature model separated ophthalmopathy from stable hyperthyroidism, with over 85% sensitivity and roughly 82% specificity in cross-validation and 80%/75% in testing. During validation, the model predicted progression to ophthalmopathy a median of approximately 6.5 months ahead of onset, with around 71% sensitivity and 72.22% specificity. TCR V-J signatures able to tell the groups apart were searched for in a discovery cohort of more than 90 patients, of whom roughly 42 had Graves' ophthalmopathy and 55 to 60 had stable Graves' hyperthyroidism. An independent validation cohort of under 20 hyperthyroidism patients and some 15 patients who later progressed to ophthalmopathy tested prospective prediction of ophthalmopathy. The 90 to 100 discovery patients were randomly split 7:3 into training and test sets. The study also compared thyroid tissue and blood T-cell repertoires from five or six Graves' hyperthyroidism patients. After blood sampling, hyperthyroidism patients were treated with methimazole at a starting dose of 30 mg daily, and ophthalmopathy patients were treated with high-dose intravenous methylprednisolone. The libraries were constructed in a second round of multiplex PCR and then size-selected and purified. Libraries were sequenced paired-end with 100 bp reads on an Illumina HiSeq2000. SOAPnuke was used to process the raw data, with reads discarded if the reads contained adapters or uncalled bases, had a mean Phred below 15, or lacked an exact constant-primer or identifier match. COPE v1.2.5 was used to merge the high-quality paired reads, and each unique nucleotide sequence was defined as a clonotype. Clonotypes were aligned to IMGT TRBV, TRBD and TRBJ reference segments using MiTCR v1.1. Analysis was restricted to V-J combinations with a frequency above 0.0001, which covered roughly 99% of repertoires. A TCS score was defined as the ratio between F50 (clonal expansion) and ExV (chaos), using BLOSUM62-based TCRdist between CDR3 peptides within each V-J. Welch's t-statistics and random forest reduced 514 V-J features to 13, which were used in a naive Bayes classifier (R e1071). Sample size was not statistically predetermined, and blinding of investigators to group allocation was not performed. The paper reports TCR Vbeta CDR3 sequencing of roughly 140 peripheral blood samples: 40 to 45 ophthalmopathy, approximately 74 hyperthyroidism and around 17 progressor patients.

Sequenced here: peripheral blood mononuclear cells (PBMCs), sampled at new diagnosis, from a patient treated with antithyroid drugs. The TCR comes from a woman between 40 and 55 years old with Graves disease. Donor details come from another sample of the same person, matched by shared clones. The chain links TRBV6-5 with TRBJ2-3; TRBD2 agrees with 9 junctional bases. CDR3 reads: CASSSQGAGGIGGGTDTQYF. The bases are TGTGCCAGCAGTTCCCAAGGGGCGGGAGGGATAGGAGGGGGCACAGATACGCAGTATTTT.